These 25 T cell receptor beta chains came from one sample sequenced in a study of high-grade serous ovarian cancer treatment subgroups. Tumor samples were obtained before definitive surgery or chemotherapy. TCRdb's table, derived via immunoSEQ multiplex PCR, lists solely in-frame clones and lacks some. This sample yields around 37,000 clones, of which 79% are seen a single time; about 3.3% belongs to the top ten. The sample taken for sequencing was tumor tissue. Receptors were obtained from a human donor with high-grade serous ovarian cancer.

This chain's CDR3 is CASRLAYQETQYF. In nucleotides, the CDR3 is TGTGCCAGCAGGCTAGCGTATCAAGAGACCCAGTACTTC. V usage is TRBV27 and J usage is TRBJ2-5; D possibly corresponds to TRBD2 (6 bases). The V gene lost 6 bases and the J gene lost 2 bases, with 10 bases spanning the gap. This CDR3 spans 13 amino acids. Germline loops: CDR1 MNHEY, CDR2 SMNVEV (reference sequence).

This chain joins TRBV7-2 and TRBJ2-7, with D uncertain. Between the trimmed V and J ends, which lost 7 bases and 2 bases, there was a span of 15 bases. The CDR3 loop spans 14 amino acids. CDR1 is SGHTA and CDR2 is FQGNSA in the germline V gene. Here the CDR3 DNA reads TGTGCCAGCACACTAAACCTGGCGACCTACGAGCAGTACTTC. Translated: CASTLNLATYEQYF.

This clone appeared once. The V gene is TRBV9, the J gene TRBJ2-7; a possible D gene is TRBD1 (6 bases). The V gene lost 4 bases and the J gene lost 4 bases, with 18 bases spanning the gap. CDR1 and CDR2 (germline): SGDLS, YYNGEE. This CDR3 spans 15 amino acids. CDR3 sequence (DNA): TGTGCCAGCAGCCCCCGCTCGGACAGACTTTACGAGCAGTACTTC. Protein product: CASSPRSDRLYEQYF. Together with reference TRBV9 and TRBJ2-7, the CDR3 gives the full variable domain: DSGVTQTPKHLITATGQRVTLRCSPRSGDLSVYWYQQSLDQGLQFLIQYYNGEERAKGNILERFSAQQFPDLHSELNLSSLELGDSALYFCASSPRSDRLYEQYFGPGTRLTVT.

This sequence joins TRBV28 and TRBJ2-1; 8 bases are shared with TRBD2. Trimming removed 5 bases from V and 7 bases from J; junction bases left unmatched: 7. Germline CDR1 is MDHEN and CDR2 is SYDVKM. The CDR3 contains 14 residues. Here the CDR3 reads CASSPAGDENEQFF. The CDR3 DNA sequence: TGTGCCAGCAGTCCAGCGGGAGATGAAAATGAGCAGTTCTTC.

The genes are TRBV4-3 and TRBJ2-7; 11 bases match TRBD2. The CDR3 is 16 amino acids. The ends lost 0 bases at V and 2 bases at J; junction bases unmatched: 3. CDR1 is LGHNA and CDR2 is YSLEER in the germline V gene. Here the CDR3 reads CASSQDPGLAAYEQYF. Here the CDR3 DNA reads TGCGCCAGCAGCCAAGACCCGGGACTAGCGGCCTACGAGCAGTACTTC.

CDR3 bases: TGTGCCTGGAGTGTACGGGGTGAGTCTGGGGCCAACGTCCTGACTTTC. The encoded protein is CAWSVRGESGANVLTF. J is TRBJ2-6 and V is TRBV30; tentatively, D is TRBD2 (5 bases). Trimming removed 0 bases from V and 1 base from J, with 10 bases in between. Germline CDR1 and CDR2: GTSNPN and SVGIG (reference sequence). The CDR3 is made up of 16 amino acids.

The V call is TRBV5-1, the J call TRBJ1-1; 8 nucleotides match TRBD1. CDR3 length: 16 amino acids. V was pared by 5 bases and J by 5 bases, with 14 bases of the junction left unmatched. Germline V gives CDR1 SGHRS, CDR2 YFSETQ. This CDR3 is CASRGDRGSGETEAFF. DNA of the CDR3: TGCGCCAGCAGAGGTGACAGGGGCTCCGGTGAGACTGAAGCTTTCTTT.

The rearrangement uses TRBV5-4 and TRBJ1-4; D may be TRBD1 (6 bases). Germline V gene lookup returns CDR1 SGHNT and CDR2 YYREEE (reference sequence). The CDR3 loop spans 14 amino acids. Trimming removed 4 bases from V and 3 bases from J, with 10 bases in between. The CDR3 loop is CASSREGANEKLFF. The CDR3 DNA is TGTGCCAGCAGCCGCGAGGGGGCTAATGAAAAACTGTTTTTT.

In this sample, this clone turned up once. This rearrangement joins TRBV11-3 to TRBJ2-3, with D perhaps being TRBD1 or TRBD2 (6 bases each). Trimming stripped 5 bases from V and 8 bases from J, with 20 bases between. The CDR3 sequence is 15 residues long. Germline CDR1 SGHNT, CDR2 YENEEA. Here the CDR3 DNA reads TGTGCCAGCAGCCAAACAAGGGGGGCGTGGGGTACGCAGTATTTT. Translation gives CASSQTRGAWGTQYF.

CDR3 sequence: CASSWAGGYTF. The CDR3 nucleotides read TGTGCCAGCAGCTGGGCCGGGGGCTACACCTTC. The rearrangement links TRBV2 to TRBJ1-2; D not certain. The CDR3 has 11 residues. The V end lost 6 bases, the J end lost 8 bases, and 10 bases lay between the germline ends. The V gene's germline CDR1 is SNHLY and CDR2 FYNNEI.

The chain is built from TRBV2 and TRBJ2-3; 7 bases match TRBD1. CDR3 size: 17 residues. Per the germline V gene, CDR1 is SNHLY and CDR2 is FYNNEI. The ends lost 1 base at V and 2 bases at J; junction bases unmatched: 9. CDR3 DNA sequence: TGTGCCAGCAGTGAAGGGACAGGTTCAGGTCCCACAGATACGCAGTATTTT. This encodes CASSEGTGSGPTDTQYF.

This clone has only a few counts. The genes are TRBV15 and TRBJ1-3, with D hard to call. Trimming stripped 0 bases from V and 2 bases from J, with 8 bases between. The CDR3 is 15 residues long. Germline CDR1 and CDR2: LNHNV and YYDKDF (reference sequence). The CDR3 DNA reads as TGTGCCACCAGCAGAGATAGGGTTACTGGAAACACCATATATTTT. Translation gives CATSRDRVTGNTIYF. Filled out from reference TRBV15 and TRBJ1-3, the complete variable domain reads DAMVIQNPRYQVTQFGKPVTLSCSQTLNHNVMYWYQQKSSQAPKLLFHYYDKDFNNEADTPDNFQSRRPNTSFCFLDIRSPGLGDTAMYLCATSRDRVTGNTIYFGEGSWLTVV.

This clone has a handful of counts. This chain connects TRBV19 to TRBJ1-1; D is ambiguous. Trimming left V 3 bases short and J 2 bases short, with 7 bases between. The CDR3 contains 13 residues. CDR1 and CDR2 (germline): LNHDA, SQIVND (reference sequence). The CDR3 coding sequence is TGTGCCAGTAGTATGAACAGAAACACTGAAGCTTTCTTT. Residues: CASSMNRNTEAFF.

The sample holds one count of this clone. The rearrangement uses TRBV28 and TRBJ1-3; D is unclear. In germline, CDR1 is MDHEN, CDR2 SYDVKM. V was shortened by 5 bases and J by 0 bases, with 20 bases between the two germline ends. The CDR3 spans 18 residues. The CDR3 protein is CASSPEGRQPLSGNTIYF. The CDR3 region has the DNA TGTGCCAGCAGTCCGGAGGGTCGCCAGCCACTCTCTGGAAACACCATATATTTT.

The rearrangement joins TRBV25-1 to TRBJ2-7; D might be TRBD1 (6 bases). Germline CDR1 is MGHDK and CDR2 is SYGVNS. This CDR3 contains 13 residues. The V gene lost 5 bases and the J gene lost 7 bases, with 15 bases spanning the gap. The CDR3 here is CASSFTGQGEQYF. In DNA, the CDR3 is TGTGCCAGCAGTTTTACGGGACAAGGGGAGCAGTACTTC.

The genes are TRBV7-2 and TRBJ2-7; D remains unclear. V was trimmed by 7 bases and J by 8 bases, leaving 18 bases between them. CDR1 and CDR2 (germline): SGHTA, FQGNSA. The length of the CDR3 is 13 residues. The CDR3 DNA sequence: TGTGCCAGCACCTCCCCCGGGCCCTTCAAGCAGTACTTC. As protein: CASTSPGPFKQYF. Looking up the rest from reference TRBV7-2 and TRBJ2-7 gives the full variable domain: GAGVSQSPSNKVTEKGKDVELRCDPISGHTALYWYRQSLGQGLEFLIYFQGNSAPDKSGLPSDRFSAERTGGSVSTLTIQRTQQEDSAVYLCASTSPGPFKQYFGPGTRLTVT.

This chain uses TRBV19 with TRBJ2-1; D is undetermined. Per germline, CDR1 LNHDA and CDR2 SQIVND (reference sequence). This CDR3 region has 11 residues. V shed 8 bases and J shed 9 bases, with 11 bases lying between them. CDR3 sequence: CASGGTAEQFF. CDR3 bases: TGTGCCAGTGGCGGAACGGCTGAGCAGTTCTTC.

The chain couples TRBV29-1 to TRBJ1-6, with unresolved D. This CDR3 region has 13 residues. Germline values: CDR1 SQVTM, CDR2 ANQGSEA. V shed 4 bases and J shed 7 bases, with 11 bases lying between them. The CDR3 loop is CSVAVQSNSPLHF. CDR3 nucleotides: TGCAGCGTTGCGGTACAGTCAAATTCACCCCTCCACTTT.

The chain combines TRBV19 with TRBJ2-1, with 8 bases lining up with TRBD2. CDR1 LNHDA and CDR2 SQIVND come from the germline V gene (reference sequence). The CDR3 covers 15 residues. Unmatched junction bases numbered 7, after V lost 2 bases and J lost 7 bases. This CDR3 reads CASSIIAGGQNEQFF. CDR3 nucleotides: TGTGCCAGTAGTATAATTGCGGGAGGTCAAAATGAGCAGTTCTTC.

The chain carries TRBV7-2 and TRBJ1-2, with no clear D. The CDR3 covers 15 residues. Germline lookup yields CDR1 SGHTA and CDR2 FQGNSA. V lost 4 bases to trimming and J lost 2 bases, with 14 bases between them. CDR3 bases: TGTGCCAGCAGCTCCCTGCCTGTCAGAAACTATGGCTACACCTTC. Its protein is CASSSLPVRNYGYTF. Using reference TRBV7-2 and TRBJ1-2 for the parts outside the CDR3, the full variable domain is GAGVSQSPSNKVTEKGKDVELRCDPISGHTALYWYRQSLGQGLEFLIYFQGNSAPDKSGLPSDRFSAERTGGSVSTLTIQRTQQEDSAVYLCASSSLPVRNYGYTFGSGTRLTVV.

J is TRBJ2-7 and V is TRBV11-2, with 10 bases aligning to TRBD1. Losses at the gene ends were 5 bases for V and 4 bases for J; bases not matched to a gene: 5. Germline V CDR1 and CDR2: SGHAT, FQNNGV. The CDR3 loop spans 14 amino acids. CDR3 coding DNA: TGTGCCAGCAGCCCGACAGGGGGCGAGTACGAGCAGTACTTC. Protein sequence: CASSPTGGEYEQYF.

Note on this clone: The sample has other DNA sequences that encode this CDR3 too. The rearrangement links TRBV7-2 to TRBJ2-1; perhaps D is TRBD1 or TRBD2 (5 bases each). V was clipped by 1 base and J by 7 bases, with 8 bases between them. This CDR3 has 13 residues. CDR1 and CDR2 (germline): SGHTA, FQGNSA. DNA for the CDR3: TGTGCCAGCAGCTTAGGAGGGGAAAATGAGCAGTTCTTC. Amino acids: CASSLGGENEQFF.

The J gene is TRBJ2-7, the V gene TRBV5-4, with D tentatively TRBD1 (6 bases). Germline V CDR1 and CDR2: SGHNT, YYREEE (reference sequence). This CDR3 comprises 14 residues. Trimming stripped 0 bases from V and 7 bases from J, with 14 bases between. This CDR3 reads CASSLGGGGREQYF. The CDR3 region has the DNA TGTGCCAGCAGCTTGGGAGGTGGGGGCAGGGAGCAGTACTTC.

The J gene is TRBJ2-5, the V gene TRBV11-2; D is perhaps TRBD1 or TRBD2 (5 bases each). This CDR3 is built from 14 residues. Trimming cost V 2 bases and J 4 bases, with 11 bases left between them. Germline V lookup: CDR1 SGHAT, CDR2 FQNNGV. The CDR3 nucleotides read TGTGCCAGCAGCTTAAGGCCTGGGGGAGAGACCCAGTACTTC. This translates into CASSLRPGGETQYF.

This rearrangement joins TRBV19 to TRBJ2-2; D unresolved. The V gene lost 2 bases and the J gene lost 1 base, with 2 bases spanning the gap. CDR1 and CDR2 (germline): LNHDA, SQIVND (reference sequence). The CDR3 length is 13 residues. Here the CDR3 reads CASSIMNTGELFF. CDR3 in DNA: TGTGCCAGTAGTATAATGAACACCGGGGAGCTGTTTTTT.